This T cell receptor beta chain was obtained from a study of blood T cell repertoires in COVID-19. Whole-study context: Spain, Italy and the United States supplied samples that represented acute and convalescent COVID-19. In each case, the material was cDNA or gDNA derived from T cells, B-cell-depleted T cells, or PBMCs.

Original processing notes: From reference gene primer amplification, estimates of nucleated cell counts were derived. TCRdb keeps only in-frame clones here, not all; method: immunoSEQ multiplex PCR. Clone size and V and J calls were adopted from that table, with D and trimming inferred from the DNA. The sample records a few hundred thousand clones, 85% being singletons. Germline CDR1 reads KGHDR; CDR2 reads SFDVKD. V lost 2 bases and J lost 5; bases outside the gene matches: 4. The CDR3 covers 15 residues. Sequencing was done on a sample of peripheral blood. The receptor comes from a human donor in a cohort sampled during active COVID-19. The chain carries TRBV24-1 and TRBJ2-3, with 9 bases lining up with TRBD2. CDR3 DNA sequence: TGTGCCACCAGTGATTGGGGTAGCGGGGGAGATACGCAGTATTTT. Translating it yields CATSDWGSGGDTQYF.